The 29 T cell receptor beta chains given below trace back to one sample, sequenced in a study of T-cell memory formation after mild COVID-19. MiXCR, applied by TCRdb to the 5' RACE reads, yields one record per CDR3 protein. The sample holds more than 400,000 distinct CDR3 sequences, 18% seen once. The sequenced material came from PBMCs or a T cell subset sorted from them (not recorded which). The receptors were sampled from an adult woman who had mild COVID-19 (a few samples of this study predate the infection). Cell type and time point are not known.

J is TRBJ2-3 and V is TRBV29-1; D is unclear. This CDR3 is 14 amino acids long. Deletions cut 0 bases from V and 5 bases from J, with 12 bases between. The germline CDR1 and CDR2 sequences are SQVTM and ANQGSEA. CDR3 region: CSVEDPKDQDTQYF. The CDR3 coding sequence is TGCAGCGTTGAAGATCCAAAGGACCAAGATACGCAGTATTTT.

The CDR3 loop reads CASSRFYEQYF. The DNA of the CDR3 is TGTGCCAGCAGCCGCTTCTACGAGCAGTACTTC. The chain links TRBV5-6 to TRBJ2-7; no firm D call. The CDR3 covers 11 residues. Germline V gene sequence: CDR1 SGHDT, CDR2 YYEEEE. Between the trimmed V and J ends, which lost 4 bases and 3 bases, there was a span of 5 bases.

The chain recombines TRBV7-9 with TRBJ1-6; TRBD1 agrees at 7 bases. This CDR3 region has 14 residues. The germline gives CDR1 SEHNR, CDR2 FQNEAQ (reference sequence). With 5 bases clipped from V and 7 bases from J, the junction kept 5 bases outside the gene matches. The DNA for the CDR3 is TGTGCCAGCAGCGGGGGACAGCTAAATTCACCCCTCCACTTT. Translating gives CASSGGQLNSPLHF.

This clonotype was seen more than once but under ten times. V and J are TRBV20-1 and TRBJ1-5, with TRBD1 identical over 9 bases. The trim removed 6 bases at V and 9 bases at J, leaving 6 bases unmatched. Germline loops: CDR1 DFQATT, CDR2 SNEGSKA (reference sequence). The CDR3 sequence is 12 residues long. In DNA form, the CDR3 reads TGCAGTGCGCTACAGGGGGCGCGGCCCCAGCATTTT. The encoded protein is CSALQGARPQHF.

The V and J genes are TRBV20-1 and TRBJ2-7; 15 nucleotides line up with TRBD2. The CDR3 has 16 residues. Trimming at V came to 1 base and at J to 5 bases, leaving 6 bases not matched to a gene. Germline loops: CDR1 DFQATT, CDR2 SNEGSKA (reference sequence). Written as DNA, the CDR3 is TGCAGTGCTAGAGTCGGACTAGCGGGAGGGTCCCACGAGCAGTACTTC. It translates to CSARVGLAGGSHEQYF.

Comments on this clonotype: A clone one base away is much larger, so this may be a read error. The rearrangement uses TRBV5-1 and TRBJ2-5; D might be TRBD1 (6 bases). V was pared by 1 base and J by 4 bases, with 8 bases between. Germline V CDR1 and CDR2: SGHRS, YFSETQ. CDR3 length: 13 amino acids. The CDR3: CASSLTGPETQYF. CDR3 in DNA: TGCGCCAGCAGCTTGACAGGGCCAGAGACCCAGTACTTC.

The J gene is TRBJ2-3, the V gene TRBV6-2 or TRBV6-3; the D is unclear. The germline V and J ends were trimmed by 6 bases and 2 bases, with 15 bases remaining between them. This CDR3 comprises 15 residues. Germline V gene lookup returns CDR1 MNHEY and CDR2 SVGEGT. The CDR3 DNA follows: TGTGCCAGCAGCTACGCCCATGACTCCACAGATACGCAGTATTTT. Translated, it gives CASSYAHDSTDTQYF.

This clonotype was detected only once. At one end, the junction sequence differs from germline, possibly due to a read error. CDR3: CASSGDRNTETFF. In nucleotides, the CDR3 is TGTGCCAGCAGCGGAGACAGAAACACTGAAACTTTCTTT. The chain joins TRBV2 to TRBJ1-1; a possible D gene is TRBD1 (5 bases). CDR1 is SNHLY, CDR2 FYNNEI, per germline. The CDR3 has 13 amino acids.

In its sample, this clonotype was seen many times. V usage is TRBV5-1 and J usage is TRBJ1-1; D call uncertain. Germline CDR1 reads SGHRS; CDR2 reads YFSETQ. The CDR3 has 13 residues. Deletions cut 2 bases from V and 1 base from J, with 6 bases between. The CDR3 spells CASSFDQNTEAFF. CDR3 nucleotides: TGCGCCAGCAGCTTTGACCAGAACACTGAAGCTTTCTTT.

The J gene is TRBJ2-7, the V gene TRBV5-1; either TRBD1 or TRBD2 may fit D (5 bases each). The CDR3 is made up of 14 amino acids. Germline-derived CDR1 and CDR2 are SGHRS and YFSETQ. With 2 bases removed from V and 5 bases from J, the gap between germline ends came to 14 bases. CDR3 sequence reads: CASSFDAGRNEQYF. The DNA for the CDR3 is TGCGCCAGCAGCTTCGATGCAGGGAGAAACGAGCAGTACTTC.

The rearrangement links TRBV12-3 or TRBV12-4 to TRBJ1-2; D is uncertain. The CDR3 loop spans 14 amino acids. V was clipped by 7 bases and J by 2 bases, with 14 bases between them. The chain's CDR3 is CASTRGVPNYGYTF. The CDR3 coding sequence is TGTGCCAGCACTCGGGGAGTACCGAACTATGGCTACACCTTC.

This clonotype was counted a few times. The chain couples TRBV12-3 or TRBV12-4 to TRBJ2-5; 8 nucleotides match TRBD1. This CDR3 has 14 residues. V gave up 5 bases and J gave up 4 bases; unmatched junction bases: 6. The CDR3 here is CASSTGQGVETQYF. In DNA, the CDR3 is TGTGCCAGCAGTACAGGACAGGGAGTAGAGACCCAGTACTTC.

The table lists this clonotype with a count of one. V and J are TRBV2 and TRBJ2-7; 10 bases match TRBD1. V was clipped by 3 bases and J by 2 bases; unmatched bases: 4. Per the germline V gene, CDR1 is SNHLY and CDR2 is FYNNEI. CDR3 length: 15 residues. CDR3 DNA sequence: TGTGCCAGCAGTGAGACCGGGACAGGGGCCTACGAGCAGTACTTC. Protein: CASSETGTGAYEQYF. The entire variable domain, with the rest obtained from reference TRBV2 and TRBJ2-7, is as follows: EPEVTQTPSHQVTQMGQEVILRCVPISNHLYFYWYRQILGQKVEFLVSFYNNEISEKSEIFDDQFSVERPDGSNFTLKIRSTKLEDSAMYFCASSETGTGAYEQYFGPGTRLTVT.

At least ten counts were recorded for this clonotype. This chain links TRBV12-3 or TRBV12-4 with TRBJ2-1; TRBD2 is a possible D gene (5 bases). The CDR3 covers 12 residues. Trimming pared 6 bases from V and 6 bases from J, leaving 9 bases between. The CDR3 region has the DNA TGTGCCAGCAGCCTAGCAGTCAATGAGCAGTTCTTC. This codes for CASSLAVNEQFF.

This clonotype was seen only a few times. V gene TRBV7-8 combines with J gene TRBJ2-7; TRBD1 might be the D (6 bases). Germline V gives CDR1 SGHVS, CDR2 FQNEAQ. Trimming pared 5 bases from V and 0 bases from J, leaving 14 bases between. The CDR3 has 15 residues. CDR3 region: CASSVPDRPSYEQYF. CDR3 coding DNA: TGTGCCAGCAGCGTGCCGGACAGACCCTCCTACGAGCAGTACTTC.

This clonotype was seen only a few times. This sequence joins TRBV11-2 and TRBJ1-1, with a tentative D call TRBD1 (5 bases). This CDR3 is 13 amino acids long. Trimming removed 2 bases at V and 8 bases at J, with 12 bases between. Germline V gene data show CDR1 as SGHAT and CDR2 as FQNNGV. CDR3 sequence: CASSLIGAAEAFF. Here the CDR3 DNA reads TGTGCCAGCAGCTTAATTGGGGCAGCGGAAGCTTTCTTT.

The CDR3 DNA reads TGTGCCAGCAGCGTAGGGTTAGCCTCCTACAATGAGCAGTTCTTC. It yields the protein CASSVGLASYNEQFF. This sequence joins TRBV9 and TRBJ2-1; D is uncertain. There are 15 residues in the CDR3. The V gene's germline CDR1 is SGDLS and CDR2 YYNGEE. V dropped 0 bases and J dropped 0 bases, with 7 bases sitting between them.

The CDR3 region has the DNA TGTGCCAGCAGCCCACAGCCGGGACTATTAACCGGGGAGCTGTTTTTT. Its translation: CASSPQPGLLTGELFF. The chain carries TRBV11-2 and TRBJ2-2, with 7 bases aligning to TRBD2. This CDR3 is built from 16 residues. From germline, CDR1 is SGHAT and CDR2 FQNNGV. V was clipped by 5 bases and J by 5 bases; unmatched bases: 11.

The rearrangement joins TRBV6-2 or TRBV6-3 to TRBJ1-2; 9 bases are a match to TRBD1. CDR1 and CDR2 from the germline V gene are MNHEY and SVGEGT. CDR3 size: 16 residues. J was trimmed by 1 base and V by 4 bases; bases with no gene match: 7. As DNA, the CDR3 is TGTGCCAGCAGTTCGGGACAGGGAGTTCTTAACTATGGCTACACCTTC. This encodes CASSSGQGVLNYGYTF.

The DNA for the CDR3 is TGCGCCAGCAGCGGAGGGCCCGCCCAAGAGACCCAGTACTTC. Encoded protein: CASSGGPAQETQYF. The chain joins TRBV5-1 to TRBJ2-5, with D perhaps TRBD2 (6 bases). Looked up from germline, CDR1 is SGHRS and CDR2 is YFSETQ. The length of the CDR3 is 14 residues. Trimming took 4 bases from V and 1 from J, leaving 11 bases between them.

This clonotype was seen a few times. The rearrangement joins TRBV29-1 to TRBJ1-1; 9 positions agree with TRBD1. CDR1 is SQVTM and CDR2 is ANQGSEA in the germline V gene. The CDR3 sequence is 13 residues long. Losses at the gene ends were 1 base for V and 10 bases for J; bases not matched to a gene: 7. CDR3 DNA: TGCAGCGTTGAAGGGATGAGACAGGGGGGAGCTTTCTTT. It translates to CSVEGMRQGGAFF. Using reference TRBV29-1 and TRBJ1-1 for the parts outside the CDR3, the full variable domain is SAVISQKPSRDICQRGTSLTIQCQVDSQVTMMFWYRQQPGQSLTLIATANQGSEATYESGFVIDKFPISRPNLTFSTLTVSNMSPEDSSIYLCSVEGMRQGGAFFGQGTRLTVV.

The table lists this clonotype with a few counts. The rearrangement links TRBV7-3 to TRBJ2-1; TRBD2 matches 12 bases. This CDR3 is built from 15 residues. Germline CDR1 and CDR2: SGHTA and FQGTGA. V lost 5 bases to trimming and J lost 7 bases; unmatched junction nucleotides: 6. Here the CDR3 reads CASSPGLAGRNEQFF. The CDR3 region has the DNA TGTGCCAGCAGCCCCGGACTAGCGGGACGGAATGAGCAGTTCTTC.

The V call is TRBV24-1, the J call TRBJ2-5; 12 bases are a match to TRBD1. The CDR3 sequence is 17 residues long. CDR1 is KGHDR, CDR2 SFDVKD, per germline. V was clipped by 1 base and J by 5 bases; unmatched bases: 7. CDR3 residues: CATSDLGRDRGRETQYF. CDR3 DNA sequence: TGTGCCACCAGTGATTTAGGGCGGGACAGGGGGCGCGAGACCCAGTACTTC.

A few counts support this clonotype. The chain has TRBV30 and TRBJ2-1; 9 bases are shared with TRBD1. Germline CDR1 and CDR2: GTSNPN and SVGIG (reference sequence). J lost 6 bases, V lost 0 bases, and 6 bases had no gene match. The CDR3 has 15 residues. For the CDR3, the DNA is TGTGCCTGGAGTGTACGACAGGGGGTATTCAATGAGCAGTTCTTC. This gives the protein CAWSVRQGVFNEQFF.

This clonotype occurred a few times. V usage is TRBV6-6 and J usage is TRBJ1-2; a weak D match, TRBD1 (6 bases). CDR3 length: 15 residues. The germline CDR1 and CDR2 sequences are MNHNY and SVGAGI (reference sequence). The V end lost 7 bases, the J end lost 6 bases, and 21 bases lay between the germline ends. As DNA, the CDR3 is TGTGCCAGCACTCTATCGCCAGGGGTGTTAGATGGCTACACCTTC. Residues: CASTLSPGVLDGYTF.

The chain carries TRBV5-1 and TRBJ1-1; D perhaps matches TRBD1 (5 bases). This CDR3 comprises 14 residues. Germline values: CDR1 SGHRS, CDR2 YFSETQ. V was shortened by 0 bases and J by 5 bases, with 11 bases between the two germline ends. Here the CDR3 reads CASSLVGGSTEAFF. CDR3 coding DNA: TGCGCCAGCAGCTTGGTTGGGGGTAGTACTGAAGCTTTCTTT.

This clonotype was counted a few times. The chain joins TRBV18 to TRBJ2-1; D tentatively reads TRBD1 or TRBD2 (6 bases each). Germline V lookup: CDR1 KGHSH, CDR2 LQKENI. V was shortened by 3 bases and J by 9 bases, with 12 bases between the two germline ends. The CDR3 loop spans 13 amino acids. CDR3 DNA sequence: TGTGCCAGCTCACCCGGGGGCTGGGGTGAGCAGTTCTTC. This encodes CASSPGGWGEQFF. The full variable domain, its missing parts supplied by reference TRBV18 and TRBJ2-1, is NAGVMQNPRHLVRRRGQEARLRCSPMKGHSHVYWYRQLPEEGLKFMVYLQKENIIDESGMPKERFSAEFPKEGPSILRIQQVVRGDSAAYFCASSPGGWGEQFFGPGTRLTVL.

This clonotype appeared a few times. This chain uses TRBV5-1 with TRBJ2-5; 7 positions match TRBD1. Germline V gene lookup returns CDR1 SGHRS and CDR2 YFSETQ. Unmatched junction bases numbered 9, after V lost 0 bases and J lost 7 bases. This CDR3 has 15 residues. The CDR3 loop reads CASSLVDREIGTQYF. The CDR3 bases are TGCGCCAGCAGCTTGGTTGACAGGGAGATCGGGACCCAGTACTTC.

The V and J genes are TRBV4-1 and TRBJ1-2; TRBD1 aligns across 9 bases. The V segment lost 2 bases and the J segment 6 bases; nucleotides outside the gene matches: 10. Germline assignment: CDR1 MGHRA and CDR2 YSYEKL. The CDR3 covers 16 residues. Written as DNA, the CDR3 is TGCGCCAGCAGCCAATTGGGACAGGGAGGGGTGGATGGCTACACCTTC. Residues: CASSQLGQGGVDGYTF.